The 12 T cell receptor beta chains given below trace back to one sample, sequenced in a study of early T cells in non-severe SARS-CoV-2 infection. TCRdb called the 5' RACE reads again in MiXCR, with one record for every CDR3 protein. The data show about 58,000 distinct CDR3 sequences, 10% to 15% seen once. Sample: whole blood. Receptors were obtained from an adult who was a healthcare worker with PCR-confirmed SARS-CoV-2 infection or an uninfected control (not recorded which).

This clonotype has at least ten counts. The rearrangement uses TRBV11-1 and TRBJ2-7; D is perhaps TRBD1 (6 bases). V lost 2 bases and J 0 bases, leaving 8 bases between the germline ends. The germline gives CDR1 SGHAT, CDR2 FQDESV (reference sequence). The CDR3 length is 14 residues. The CDR3 DNA reads as TGTGCCAGCAGCTTAAGCAGGGGCTCCTACGAGCAGTACTTC. This gives the protein CASSLSRGSYEQYF.

This clonotype was found many times. V and J are TRBV11-2 and TRBJ2-5; weak D call: TRBD2 (6 bases). The germline V gene encodes CDR1 SGHAT and CDR2 FQNNGV. The CDR3 is made up of 11 amino acids. Trimming pared 5 bases from V and 7 bases from J, leaving 8 bases between. CDR3 in amino acids: CASSLEGTQYF. As DNA, the CDR3 is TGTGCCAGCAGCCTGGAGGGGACCCAGTACTTC.

This clonotype was counted a few times. The rearrangement uses TRBV15 and TRBJ2-1; TRBD1 or TRBD2 may be the D gene (5 bases each). The V gene's germline CDR1 is LNHNV and CDR2 YYDKDF (reference sequence). CDR3 length: 16 amino acids. The V and J ends lost 2 bases and 4 bases respectively, with 15 bases between them. The CDR3 here is CATSRSGTYPYNEQFF. The CDR3 nucleotides read TGTGCCACCAGCAGATCCGGGACGTACCCATACAATGAGCAGTTCTTC. The full variable domain, in which reference TRBV15 and TRBJ2-1 provide the parts outside the CDR3, is DAMVIQNPRYQVTQFGKPVTLSCSQTLNHNVMYWYQQKSSQAPKLLFHYYDKDFNNEADTPDNFQSRRPNTSFCFLDIRSPGLGDTAMYLCATSRSGTYPYNEQFFGPGTRLTVL.

The table lists this clonotype with many counts. The rearrangement uses TRBV2 and TRBJ1-2; 9 bases are shared with TRBD1. The CDR3 loop spans 14 amino acids. V lost 6 bases, J lost 2 bases, and 4 bases stayed unmatched. Germline V gene lookup returns CDR1 SNHLY and CDR2 FYNNEI. The CDR3 loop is CASRGTGTNYGYTF. CDR3 in DNA: TGTGCCAGCAGGGGGACAGGGACCAACTATGGCTACACCTTC.

This clonotype was found a few times. The V gene is TRBV20-1, the J gene TRBJ2-3; 8 nucleotides line up with TRBD2. The trim removed 1 base at V and 4 bases at J, leaving 7 bases unmatched. There are 15 residues in the CDR3. The germline CDR1 and CDR2 sequences are DFQATT and SNEGSKA (reference sequence). CDR3 in DNA: TGCAGTGCTAGAGTAGCGGGGACGCCCCCAGATACGCAGTATTTT. Protein sequence: CSARVAGTPPDTQYF.

In its sample, this clonotype was seen many times. The CDR3 DNA follows: TGTGCCAGCAGGGGGGACAGGGGGCCGCAGTTCTTC. Translation: CASRGDRGPQFF. The chain recombines TRBV3-1 with TRBJ2-1; TRBD1 agrees at 12 bases. Germline V gene data show CDR1 as LGHDT and CDR2 as YNNKEL (reference sequence). With 6 bases clipped from V and 12 bases from J, the junction kept 3 bases outside the gene matches. CDR3 length: 12 amino acids.

In this sample, this clonotype turned up a few times. CDR3 amino acids: CSARAPTRPQEQYF. CDR3 nucleotides: TGCAGTGCTAGAGCCCCGACTAGGCCTCAAGAGCAGTACTTC. This rearrangement joins TRBV20-1 to TRBJ2-7; D is perhaps TRBD2 (6 bases). The V gene lost 1 base and the J gene lost 7 bases, with 17 bases spanning the gap. The CDR3 loop spans 14 amino acids. Looked up from germline, CDR1 is DFQATT and CDR2 is SNEGSKA (reference sequence).

This clonotype has at least ten counts. The rearrangement uses TRBV10-2 and TRBJ2-5; 11 nucleotides align to TRBD2. The CDR3 runs to 15 residues. Germline V gives CDR1 WSHSY, CDR2 SAAADI. V was pared by 6 bases and J by 0 bases, with 3 bases of the junction left unmatched. CDR3 protein: CASSPGLADQETQYF. The CDR3 DNA is TGCGCCAGCAGCCCGGGACTAGCGGACCAAGAGACCCAGTACTTC.

In this sample, this clonotype turned up many times. This sequence joins TRBV18 and TRBJ1-2, with no clear D. The CDR3 has 13 amino acids. Trimming cost V 2 bases and J 4 bases, with 8 bases left between them. The germline V gene encodes CDR1 KGHSH and CDR2 LQKENI. This CDR3 is CASSPGLTYGYTF. CDR3 DNA sequence: TGTGCCAGCTCACCAGGGTTAACCTATGGCTACACCTTC.

In this sample, this clonotype turned up many times. V and J are TRBV18 and TRBJ1-5; weak D call: TRBD1 (5 bases). This CDR3 has 14 residues. The germline CDR1 and CDR2 sequences are KGHSH and LQKENI. The V end lost 4 bases, the J end lost 5 bases, and 12 bases lay between the germline ends. CDR3 loop: CASSRGGRDQPQHF. The DNA for the CDR3 is TGTGCCAGCTCACGTGGGGGACGCGATCAGCCCCAGCATTTT.

This clonotype occurred many times. This chain connects TRBV30 to TRBJ1-2, with D hard to call. There are 15 residues in the CDR3. Germline CDR1 GTSNPN, CDR2 SVGIG (reference sequence). Trimming stripped 0 bases from V and 4 bases from J, with 15 bases between. The CDR3 DNA reads TGTGCCTGGAGTGTACAACAGACGATTAGCTATGGCTACACCTTC. Translated: CAWSVQQTISYGYTF. The variable domain in full, completed from reference TRBV30 and TRBJ1-2, reads SQTIHQWPATLVQPVGSPLSLECTVEGTSNPNLYWYRQAAGRGLQLLFYSVGIGQISSEVPQNLSASRPQDRQFILSSKKLLLSDSGFYLCAWSVQQTISYGYTFGSGTRLTVV.

This clonotype was counted ten times or more. This chain uses TRBV4-1 with TRBJ2-7; 7 bases are shared with TRBD1. The CDR3 length is 13 residues. CDR1 MGHRA and CDR2 YSYEKL come from the germline V gene. The V segment lost 1 base and the J segment 6 bases; nucleotides outside the gene matches: 3. Written as DNA, the CDR3 is TGCGCCAGCAGCCAAGGACAGGGCGGCGAGCAGTACTTC. Translation gives CASSQGQGGEQYF.